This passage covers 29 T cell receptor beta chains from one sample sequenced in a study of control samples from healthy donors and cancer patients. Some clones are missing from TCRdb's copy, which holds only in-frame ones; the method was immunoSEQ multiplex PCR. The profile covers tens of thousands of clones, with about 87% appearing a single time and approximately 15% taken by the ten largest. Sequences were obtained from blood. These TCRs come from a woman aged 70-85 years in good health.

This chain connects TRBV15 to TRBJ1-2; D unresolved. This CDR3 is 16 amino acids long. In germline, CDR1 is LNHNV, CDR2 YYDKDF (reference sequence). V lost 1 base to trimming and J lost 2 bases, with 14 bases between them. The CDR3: CATSRVSGRGNYGYTF. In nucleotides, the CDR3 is TGTGCCACCAGCAGAGTTAGCGGTCGGGGAAACTATGGCTACACCTTC.

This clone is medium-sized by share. The chain's CDR3 is CASSSPRDVNTGELFF. Written as DNA, the CDR3 is TGTGCCAGCAGCTCTCCCCGGGACGTAAACACCGGGGAGCTGTTTTTT. The V and J genes are TRBV9 and TRBJ2-2; D may correspond to TRBD1 or TRBD2 (5 bases each). Trimming shortened V by 4 bases and J by 2 bases, and 15 bases separated the two germline ends. Germline assignment: CDR1 SGDLS and CDR2 YYNGEE. The CDR3 length is 16 residues. The whole variable domain, remainder taken from reference TRBV9 and TRBJ2-2, is DSGVTQTPKHLITATGQRVTLRCSPRSGDLSVYWYQQSLDQGLQFLIQYYNGEERAKGNILERFSAQQFPDLHSELNLSSLELGDSALYFCASSSPRDVNTGELFFGEGSRLTVL.

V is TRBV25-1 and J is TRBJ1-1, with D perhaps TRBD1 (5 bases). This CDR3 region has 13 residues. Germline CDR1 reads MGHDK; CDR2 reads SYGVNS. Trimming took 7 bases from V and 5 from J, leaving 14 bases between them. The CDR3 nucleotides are TGTGCCAGCACGTTCGGGGGAGGTACTGAAGCTTTCTTT. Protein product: CASTFGGGTEAFF.

CDR3 sequence: CASSLTLYGAFF. CDR3 sequence (DNA): TGTGCCAGCAGTTTAACTCTCTATGGGGCTTTCTTT. The chain joins TRBV12-3 or TRBV12-4 to TRBJ1-1; no clear D gene. The CDR3 contains 12 residues. Trimming took 2 bases from V and 11 from J, leaving 12 bases between them.

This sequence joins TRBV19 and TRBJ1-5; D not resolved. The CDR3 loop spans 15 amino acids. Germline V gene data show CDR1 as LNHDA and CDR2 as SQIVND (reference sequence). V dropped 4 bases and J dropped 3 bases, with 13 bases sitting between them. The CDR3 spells CASSTDSGLNQPQHF. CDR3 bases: TGTGCCAGTAGTACCGACTCAGGACTCAATCAGCCCCAGCATTTT. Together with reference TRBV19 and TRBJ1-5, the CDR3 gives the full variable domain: DGGITQSPKYLFRKEGQNVTLSCEQNLNHDAMYWYRQDPGQGLRLIYYSQIVNDFQKGDIAEGYSVSREKKESFPLTVTSAQKNPTAFYLCASSTDSGLNQPQHFGDGTRLSIL.

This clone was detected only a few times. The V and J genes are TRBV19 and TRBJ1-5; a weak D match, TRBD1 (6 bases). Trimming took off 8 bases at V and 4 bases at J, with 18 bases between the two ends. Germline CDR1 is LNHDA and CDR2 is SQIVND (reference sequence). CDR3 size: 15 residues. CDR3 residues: CASQRGDAGNQPQHF. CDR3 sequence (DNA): TGTGCCAGTCAGAGGGGGGACGCCGGGAATCAGCCCCAGCATTTT.

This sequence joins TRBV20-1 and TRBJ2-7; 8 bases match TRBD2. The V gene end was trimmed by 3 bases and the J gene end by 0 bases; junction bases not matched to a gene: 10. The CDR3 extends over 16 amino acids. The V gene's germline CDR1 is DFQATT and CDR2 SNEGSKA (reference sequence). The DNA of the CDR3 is TGCAGTGCTAGTCGCCCCCCCGGGAGGGTCTCCTACGAGCAGTACTTC. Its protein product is CSASRPPGRVSYEQYF.

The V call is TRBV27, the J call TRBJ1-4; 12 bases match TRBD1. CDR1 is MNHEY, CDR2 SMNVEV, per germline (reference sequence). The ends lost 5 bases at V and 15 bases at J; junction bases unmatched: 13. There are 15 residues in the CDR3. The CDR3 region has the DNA TGTGCCAGCAGTCCCACGGGACAGGGGGCGGTTGTGGTGTTTTTT. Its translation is CASSPTGQGAVVVFF.

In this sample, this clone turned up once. The CDR3 region has the DNA TGTGCCAGCTCACCACTGACAGGGGATCTGAACACTGAAGCTTTCTTT. As protein: CASSPLTGDLNTEAFF. This sequence joins TRBV18 and TRBJ1-1; TRBD1 agrees at 8 bases. Germline assignment: CDR1 KGHSH and CDR2 LQKENI. J lost 0 bases, V lost 1 base, and 4 bases had no gene match. This CDR3 has 16 amino acids.

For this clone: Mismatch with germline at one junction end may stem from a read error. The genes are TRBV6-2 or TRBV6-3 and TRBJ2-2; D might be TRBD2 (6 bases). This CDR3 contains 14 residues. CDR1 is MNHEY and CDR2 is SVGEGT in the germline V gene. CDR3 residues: CASSPFSPTGGLFF. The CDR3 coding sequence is TGTGCCAGCAGTCCATTTAGCCCCACCGGGGGGCTGTTTTTT.

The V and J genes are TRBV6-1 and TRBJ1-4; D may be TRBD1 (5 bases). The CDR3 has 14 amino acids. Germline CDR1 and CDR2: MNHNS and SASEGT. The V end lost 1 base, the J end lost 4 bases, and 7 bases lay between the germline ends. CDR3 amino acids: CASSEGGGNEKLFF. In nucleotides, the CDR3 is TGTGCCAGCAGTGAAGGTGGGGGTAATGAAAAACTGTTTTTT.

Here the CDR3 reads CASSLVGGSGSYNSPLHF. CDR3 bases: TGCGCCAGCAGCTTGGTAGGGGGCTCGGGCTCCTATAATTCACCCCTCCACTTT. The chain combines TRBV5-1 with TRBJ1-6; 7 bases are a match to TRBD1. This CDR3 contains 18 residues. The germline V gene has CDR1 SGHRS and CDR2 YFSETQ. With V trimmed by 0 bases and J by 0 bases, 6 bases remained unmatched.

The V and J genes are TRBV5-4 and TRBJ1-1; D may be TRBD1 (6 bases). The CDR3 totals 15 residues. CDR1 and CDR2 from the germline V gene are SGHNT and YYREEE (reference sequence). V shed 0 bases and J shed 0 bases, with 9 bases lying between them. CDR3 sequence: CASSLAQGLNTEAFF. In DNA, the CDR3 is TGTGCCAGCAGCTTGGCACAGGGCCTGAACACTGAAGCTTTCTTT.

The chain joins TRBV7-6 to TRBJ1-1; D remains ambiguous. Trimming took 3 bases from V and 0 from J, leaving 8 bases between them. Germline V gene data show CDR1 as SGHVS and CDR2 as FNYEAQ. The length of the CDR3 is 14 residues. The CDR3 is CASSFSGMNTEAFF. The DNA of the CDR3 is TGTGCCAGCAGCTTTTCGGGGATGAACACTGAAGCTTTCTTT.

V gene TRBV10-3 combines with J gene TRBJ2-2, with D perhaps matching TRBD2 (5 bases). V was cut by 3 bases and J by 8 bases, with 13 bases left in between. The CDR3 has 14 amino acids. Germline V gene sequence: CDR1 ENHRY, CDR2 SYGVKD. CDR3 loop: CAISDKVGEGELFF. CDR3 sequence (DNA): TGTGCCATCAGTGACAAGGTCGGGGAAGGGGAGCTGTTTTTT.

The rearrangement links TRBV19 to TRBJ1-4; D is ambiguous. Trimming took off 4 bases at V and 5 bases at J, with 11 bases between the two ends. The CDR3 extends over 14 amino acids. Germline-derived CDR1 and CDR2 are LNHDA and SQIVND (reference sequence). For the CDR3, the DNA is TGTGCCAGTAGTAAGGAGGGTACGAATGAAAAACTGTTTTTT. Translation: CASSKEGTNEKLFF.

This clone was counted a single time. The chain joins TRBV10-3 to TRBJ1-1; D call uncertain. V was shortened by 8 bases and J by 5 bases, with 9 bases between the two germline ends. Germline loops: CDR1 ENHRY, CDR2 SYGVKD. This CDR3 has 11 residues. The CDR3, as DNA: TGTGCCATCTCACCGGGGACTGAAGCTTTCTTT. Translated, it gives CAISPGTEAFF.

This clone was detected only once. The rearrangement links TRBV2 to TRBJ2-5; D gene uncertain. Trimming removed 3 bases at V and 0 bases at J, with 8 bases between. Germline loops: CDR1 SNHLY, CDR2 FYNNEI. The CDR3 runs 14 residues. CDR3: CASSENRHQETQYF. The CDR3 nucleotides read TGTGCCAGCAGTGAGAATCGTCACCAAGAGACCCAGTACTTC.

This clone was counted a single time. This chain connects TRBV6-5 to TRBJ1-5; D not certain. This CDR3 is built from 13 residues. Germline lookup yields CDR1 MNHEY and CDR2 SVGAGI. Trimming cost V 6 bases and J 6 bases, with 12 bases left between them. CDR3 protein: CASSTYGGQPQHF. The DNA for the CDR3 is TGTGCCAGCAGCACTTACGGCGGTCAGCCCCAGCATTTT.

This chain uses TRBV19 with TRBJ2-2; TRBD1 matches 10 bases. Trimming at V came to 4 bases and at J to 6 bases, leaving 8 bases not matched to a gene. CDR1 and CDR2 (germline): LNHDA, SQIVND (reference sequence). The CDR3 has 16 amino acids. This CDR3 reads CASSKGRDRGSGELFF. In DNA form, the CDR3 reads TGTGCCAGTAGTAAGGGACGGGACAGGGGATCCGGGGAGCTGTTTTTT.

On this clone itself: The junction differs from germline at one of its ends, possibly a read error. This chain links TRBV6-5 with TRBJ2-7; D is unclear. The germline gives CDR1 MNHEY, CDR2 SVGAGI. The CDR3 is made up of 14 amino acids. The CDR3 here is CASSDSWGQTGQYF. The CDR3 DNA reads TGTGCCAGCAGTGACTCCTGGGGTCAAACGGGGCAGTACTTC.

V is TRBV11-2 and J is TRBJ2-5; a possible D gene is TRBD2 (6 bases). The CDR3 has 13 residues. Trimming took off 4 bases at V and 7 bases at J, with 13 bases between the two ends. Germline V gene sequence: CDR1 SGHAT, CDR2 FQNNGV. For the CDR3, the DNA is TGTGCCAGCAGCTCCGGGACTCGTGGGACCCAGTACTTC. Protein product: CASSSGTRGTQYF. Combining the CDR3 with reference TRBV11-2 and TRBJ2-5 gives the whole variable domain EAGVAQSPRYKIIEKRQSVAFWCNPISGHATLYWYQQILGQGPKLLIQFQNNGVVDDSQLPKDRFSAERLKGVDSTLKIQPAKLEDSAVYLCASSSGTRGTQYFGPGTRLLVL.

The CDR3 is CASSLLGRREQYF. Here the CDR3 DNA reads TGCGCCAGCAGCTTGCTGGGGAGGAGGGAGCAGTACTTC. The chain combines TRBV5-1 with TRBJ2-7, with a possible D match to TRBD2 (6 bases). Germline CDR1 SGHRS, CDR2 YFSETQ. V lost 1 base and J lost 7, with 12 bases in between. CDR3 size: 13 residues.

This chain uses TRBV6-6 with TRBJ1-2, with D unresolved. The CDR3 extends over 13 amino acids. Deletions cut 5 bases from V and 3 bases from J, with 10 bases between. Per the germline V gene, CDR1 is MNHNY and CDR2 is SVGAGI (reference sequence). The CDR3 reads CASSPLKDYGYTF. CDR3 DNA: TGTGCCAGCAGTCCCCTGAAAGACTATGGCTACACCTTC.

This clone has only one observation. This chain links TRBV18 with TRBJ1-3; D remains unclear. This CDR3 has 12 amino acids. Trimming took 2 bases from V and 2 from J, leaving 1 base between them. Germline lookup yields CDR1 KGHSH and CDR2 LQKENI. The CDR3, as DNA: TGTGCCAGCTCACCAACTGGAAACACCATATATTTT. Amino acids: CASSPTGNTIYF.

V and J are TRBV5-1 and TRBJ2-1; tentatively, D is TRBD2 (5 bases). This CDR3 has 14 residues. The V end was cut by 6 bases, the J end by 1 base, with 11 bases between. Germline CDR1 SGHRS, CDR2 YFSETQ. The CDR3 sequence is CASTPLGSYNEQFF. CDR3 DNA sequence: TGCGCCAGCACCCCACTAGGTTCCTACAATGAGCAGTTCTTC.

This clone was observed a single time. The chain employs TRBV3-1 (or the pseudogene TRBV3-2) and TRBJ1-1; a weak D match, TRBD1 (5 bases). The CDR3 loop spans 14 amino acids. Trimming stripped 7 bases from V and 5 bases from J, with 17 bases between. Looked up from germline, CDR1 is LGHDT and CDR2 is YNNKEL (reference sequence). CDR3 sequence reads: CASTNRGRGTEAFF. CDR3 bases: TGTGCCAGCACCAATCGGGGAAGGGGTACTGAAGCTTTCTTT.

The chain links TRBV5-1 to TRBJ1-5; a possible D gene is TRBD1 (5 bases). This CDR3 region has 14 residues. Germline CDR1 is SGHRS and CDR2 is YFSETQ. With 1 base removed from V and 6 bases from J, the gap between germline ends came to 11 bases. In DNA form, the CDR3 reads TGCGCCAGCAGCTTGTTAGGGACGGGTCAGCCCCAGCATTTT. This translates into CASSLLGTGQPQHF.

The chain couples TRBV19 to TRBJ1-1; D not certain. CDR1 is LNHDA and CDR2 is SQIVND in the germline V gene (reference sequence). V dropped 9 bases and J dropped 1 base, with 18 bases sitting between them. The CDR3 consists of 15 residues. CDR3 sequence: CASPPRGETNTEAFF. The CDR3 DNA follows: TGTGCCAGCCCTCCCCGGGGAGAAACGAACACTGAAGCTTTCTTT.